A selection of T cell receptor beta chains follows, all from one sample in a study of blood T cell repertoires in COVID-19. Using immunoSEQ multiplex PCR, the repertoire was profiled, and TCRdb retains in-frame clones only, with some absent. The top ten hold 15% to 20% of the sample, which has tens of thousands of clones, about 88% seen once. Sequenced input: peripheral blood. The receptors derive from a man aged 50-60 years in a cohort sampled during active COVID-19. Both conserved end residues are part of each CDR3. A D gene is named only where the DNA matches it firmly. Clone size is not always given. Where it is, it says once, few, many or a class for expanded clones.

>NA|TRBD2|TRBV7-2|TRBJ2-3
TGTGCCAGCAGCTTAGCGGGTAGCGGGGGGGGCACAGATACGCAGTATTTT
CASSLAGSGGGTDTQYF
>NA|NA|TRBV30|TRBJ1-5
TGTGCCTGGGCTATGTGGACACCTCCTAATCAGCCCCAGCATTTT
CAWAMWTPPNQPQHF
>NA|NA|TRBV7-8|TRBJ2-3
TGTGCCAGCAGCTCCAGGGTTACGAGCACAGATACGCAGTATTTT
CASSSRVTSTDTQYF
>NA|NA|TRBV7-8|TRBJ2-3
TGTGCCAGCAGCTTAGGACTCTACCCCACAGATACGCAGTATTTT
CASSLGLYPTDTQYF
>NA|NA|TRBV6-5|TRBJ1-3
TGTGCCAGCAGTAACAGCAGAAACACCATATATTTT
CASSNSRNTIYF
>NA|NA|TRBV3-1/TRBV3-2|TRBJ2-1
TGTGCCAGCAGCCAAGAAAGCGCGGATGAGCAGTTCTTC
CASSQESADEQFF
>once|TRBD1|TRBV2|TRBJ1-4
TGTGCCAGCAGCGTCAGTGCGGGACAGGGACATGAAAAACTGTTTTTT
CASSVSAGQGHEKLFF
>NA|TRBD1|TRBV4-1|TRBJ1-4
TGCGCCAGCAGCCAACTCCGGGGTCAGGGGGCGGAAAAACTGTTTTTT
CASSQLRGQGAEKLFF
>NA|NA|TRBV19|TRBJ2-6
TGTGCCAGTAGTATAGACAGGGGGGCTGGGGCCAACGTCCTGACTTTC
CASSIDRGAGANVLTF
>once|TRBD1|TRBV9|TRBJ2-1
TGTGCCAGCAGCAAAGACAGGGGGCGGAATAATGAGCAGTTCTTC
CASSKDRGRNNEQFF
>NA|TRBD2|TRBV4-1|TRBJ2-1
TGCGCCAGCAGCCCAGCGGGGGGACCACCCAATGAGCAGTTCTTC
CASSPAGGPPNEQFF
>NA|TRBD2|TRBV9|TRBJ2-7
TGTGCCAGCAGCGTTGGGGGGGTGAGCTCCTACGAGCAGTACTTC
CASSVGGVSSYEQYF
>few|TRBD1|TRBV30|TRBJ1-1
TGTGCCTGGACGACAGGGGGCCCAACTGAAGCTTTCTTT
CAWTTGGPTEAFF
>NA|NA|TRBV5-5|TRBJ1-4
TGTGCCAGCAGCTCCCGGGGGGGGTGGACTAATGAAAAACTGTTTTTT
CASSSRGGWTNEKLFF
>NA|TRBD2|TRBV19|TRBJ2-1
TGTGCCACCTCCCTTGCGGCGGGAGTCCGGAATGAGCAGTTCTTC
CATSLAAGVRNEQFF
>NA|TRBD1|TRBV7-9|TRBJ2-7
TGTGCCAGCAGCTTAAATTTAGGCCAGGGGGCCGGCGAGCAGTACTTC
CASSLNLGQGAGEQYF
>NA|TRBD2|TRBV24-1|TRBJ2-5
TGTGCCACCAGTGATTGGACTAGCGGGAGGGCGGGGTGGCAAGAGACCCAGTACTTC
CATSDWTSGRAGWQETQYF
>NA|NA|TRBV7-9|TRBJ2-5
TGTGCCAGCAGCTTAACGCTGGGCGGGGAGACCCAGTACTTC
CASSLTLGGETQYF
>NA|NA|TRBV4-1|TRBJ1-1
TGCGCCAGCAGCCAAGGTCCAGGGTCTGAAGCTTTCTTT
CASSQGPGSEAFF
>NA|NA|TRBV13|TRBJ1-6
TGTGCCAGCAGCTTAGGACCCGCCGGAGGGACCTCACCCCTCCACTTT
CASSLGPAGGTSPLHF
>NA|TRBD2|TRBV5-1|TRBJ2-7
TGCGCCAGCAGCGTCACGGCGGGGGGGAGCTCCTACGAGCAGTACTTC
CASSVTAGGSSYEQYF
>NA|TRBD2|TRBV6-5|TRBJ2-7
TGTGCCAGCAGTTACTCGACTAGCGGGGGCTCCTACGAGCAGTACTTC
CASSYSTSGGSYEQYF
>NA|TRBD2|TRBV7-3|TRBJ2-1
TGTGCCAGCAGCCAAGCCGGACTAGTTGACAATGAGCAGTTCTTC
CASSQAGLVDNEQFF
>NA|NA|TRBV9|TRBJ2-2
TGTGCCAGCAGCGTAGCCGCCGGGGAGCTGTTTTTT
CASSVAAGELFF
>NA|TRBD2|TRBV9|TRBJ2-1
TGTGCCAGCAGCTCCCGCGGGGGGGGTTCCTACAATGAGCAGTTCTTC
CASSSRGGGSYNEQFF
>NA|NA|TRBV4-3|TRBJ2-7
TGCGCCAGCAGCCAAGGTCTATTGAGGCAATCCTACGAGCAGTACTTC
CASSQGLLRQSYEQYF
>once|TRBD2|TRBV19|TRBJ2-3
TGTGCCAGCTCCGATAGCGGGAGTGCTAGCACAGATACGCAGTATTTT
CASSDSGSASTDTQYF
>once|TRBD1|TRBV7-6|TRBJ2-5
TGTGCCAGCAGAATATCAACAGGGGCGAAGGGCCTCCGGGAGACCCAGTACTTC
CASRISTGAKGLRETQYF